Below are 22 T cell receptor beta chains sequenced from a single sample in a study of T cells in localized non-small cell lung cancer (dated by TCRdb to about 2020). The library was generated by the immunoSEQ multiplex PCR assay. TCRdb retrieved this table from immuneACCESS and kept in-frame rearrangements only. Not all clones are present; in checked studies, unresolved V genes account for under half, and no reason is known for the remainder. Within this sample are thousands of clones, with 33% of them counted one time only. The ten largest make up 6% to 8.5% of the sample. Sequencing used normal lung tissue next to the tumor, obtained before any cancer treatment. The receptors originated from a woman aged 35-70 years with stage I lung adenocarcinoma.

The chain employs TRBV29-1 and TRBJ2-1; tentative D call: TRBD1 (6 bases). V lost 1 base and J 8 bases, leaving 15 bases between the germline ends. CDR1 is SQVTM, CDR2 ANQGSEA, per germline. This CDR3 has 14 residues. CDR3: CSVEGPTGTDEQFF. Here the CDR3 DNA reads TGCAGCGTTGAAGGGCCGACAGGTACTGATGAGCAGTTCTTC.

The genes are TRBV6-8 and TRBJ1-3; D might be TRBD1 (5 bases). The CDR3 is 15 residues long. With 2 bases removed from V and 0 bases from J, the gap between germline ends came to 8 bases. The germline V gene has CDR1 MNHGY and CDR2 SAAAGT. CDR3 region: CASSYGGLSGNTIYF. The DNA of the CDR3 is TGTGCCAGCAGTTACGGGGGACTCTCTGGAAACACCATATATTTT.

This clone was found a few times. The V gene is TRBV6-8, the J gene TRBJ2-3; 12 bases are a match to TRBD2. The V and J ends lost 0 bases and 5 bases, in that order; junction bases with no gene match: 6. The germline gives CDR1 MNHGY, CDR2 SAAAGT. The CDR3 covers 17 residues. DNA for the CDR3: TGTGCCAGCAGTTACTCGTTCGAACTAGCGGGAGGAGATACGCAGTATTTT. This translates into CASSYSFELAGGDTQYF.

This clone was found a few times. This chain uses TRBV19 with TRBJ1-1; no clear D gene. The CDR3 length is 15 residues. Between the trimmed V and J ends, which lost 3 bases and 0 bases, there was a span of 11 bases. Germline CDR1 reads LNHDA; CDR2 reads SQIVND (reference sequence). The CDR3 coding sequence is TGTGCCAGTAGTATCCAGGTCCCAGTGAACACTGAAGCTTTCTTT. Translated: CASSIQVPVNTEAFF.

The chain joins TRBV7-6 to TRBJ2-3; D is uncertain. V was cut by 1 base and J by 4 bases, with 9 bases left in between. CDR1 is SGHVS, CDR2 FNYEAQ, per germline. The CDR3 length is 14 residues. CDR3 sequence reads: CASSLGQGSDTQYF. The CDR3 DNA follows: TGTGCCAGCAGCTTAGGTCAAGGATCAGATACGCAGTATTTT.

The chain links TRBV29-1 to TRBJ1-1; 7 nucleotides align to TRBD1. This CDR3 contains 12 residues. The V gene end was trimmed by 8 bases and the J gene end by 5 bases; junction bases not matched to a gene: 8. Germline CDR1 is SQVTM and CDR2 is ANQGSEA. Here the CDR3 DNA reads TGCAGCTTCCGACAGGGAGGTACTGAAGCTTTCTTT. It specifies CSFRQGGTEAFF.

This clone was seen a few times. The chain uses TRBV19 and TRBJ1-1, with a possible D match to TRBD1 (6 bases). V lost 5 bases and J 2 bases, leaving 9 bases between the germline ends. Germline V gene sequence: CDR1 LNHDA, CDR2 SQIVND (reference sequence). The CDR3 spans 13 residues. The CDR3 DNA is TGTGCCAGTAGTGGACAGAGAAACACTGAAGCTTTCTTT. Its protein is CASSGQRNTEAFF.

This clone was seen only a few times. The CDR3 region is CASSWIGAGEAFF. CDR3 coding DNA: TGTGCCAGCAGTTGGATAGGGGCCGGTGAAGCTTTCTTT. The J gene is TRBJ1-1, the V gene TRBV6-8, with a weak D call TRBD1 (5 bases). Germline values: CDR1 MNHGY, CDR2 SAAAGT. The CDR3 sequence is 13 residues long. The germline V and J ends were trimmed by 4 bases and 7 bases, with 13 bases remaining between them.

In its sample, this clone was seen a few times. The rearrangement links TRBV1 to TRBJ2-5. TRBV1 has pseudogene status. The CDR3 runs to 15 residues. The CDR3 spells CASSQDPPPQETQYF. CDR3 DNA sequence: TGCGCCAGCAGCCAAGATCCCCCACCCCAAGAGACCCAGTACTTC.

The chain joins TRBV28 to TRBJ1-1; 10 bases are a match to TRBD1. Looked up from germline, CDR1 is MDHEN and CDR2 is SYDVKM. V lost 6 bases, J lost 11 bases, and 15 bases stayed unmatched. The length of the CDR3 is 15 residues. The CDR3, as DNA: TGTGCCAGCAGCCCCCTGGACAGGGGGAGTGAGGTGGCTTTCTTT. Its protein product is CASSPLDRGSEVAFF.

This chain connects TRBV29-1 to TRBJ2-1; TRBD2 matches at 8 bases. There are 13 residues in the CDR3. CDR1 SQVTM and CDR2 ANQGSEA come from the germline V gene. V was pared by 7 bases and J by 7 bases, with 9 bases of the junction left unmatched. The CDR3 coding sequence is TGCAGCGCCGAGGGAGGCGGGAGGAATGAGCAGTTCTTC. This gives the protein CSAEGGGRNEQFF.

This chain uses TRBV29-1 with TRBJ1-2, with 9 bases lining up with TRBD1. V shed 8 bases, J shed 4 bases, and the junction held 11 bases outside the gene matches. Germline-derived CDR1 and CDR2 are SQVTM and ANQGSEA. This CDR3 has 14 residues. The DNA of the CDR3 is TGCAGCATACATTCTGCGACAGGGGGCTATGGCTACACCTTC. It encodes CSIHSATGGYGYTF.

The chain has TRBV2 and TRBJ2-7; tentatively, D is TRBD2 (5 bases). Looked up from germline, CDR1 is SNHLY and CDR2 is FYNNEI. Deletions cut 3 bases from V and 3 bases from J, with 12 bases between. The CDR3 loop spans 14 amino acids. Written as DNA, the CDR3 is TGTGCCAGCAGTGACGACGGGATATACTACGAGCAGTACTTC. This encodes CASSDDGIYYEQYF.

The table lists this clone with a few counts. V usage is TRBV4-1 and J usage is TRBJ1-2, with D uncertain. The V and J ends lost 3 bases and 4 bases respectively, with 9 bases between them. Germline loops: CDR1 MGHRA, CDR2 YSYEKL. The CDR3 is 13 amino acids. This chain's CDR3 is CASSQDWSYGYTF. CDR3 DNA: TGCGCCAGCAGCCAGGACTGGAGCTATGGCTACACCTTC.

DNA for the CDR3: TGTGCCAGCAGTTACTCGAGTGCCCCTCACCCGCCTGGGGGGACCCAGTACTTC. Its translation is CASSYSSAPHPPGGTQYF. The V and J genes are TRBV6-8 and TRBJ2-5, with D tentatively TRBD1 or TRBD2 (5 bases each). This CDR3 contains 18 residues. V shed 0 bases and J shed 7 bases, with 24 bases lying between them. Germline CDR1 and CDR2: MNHGY and SAAAGT.

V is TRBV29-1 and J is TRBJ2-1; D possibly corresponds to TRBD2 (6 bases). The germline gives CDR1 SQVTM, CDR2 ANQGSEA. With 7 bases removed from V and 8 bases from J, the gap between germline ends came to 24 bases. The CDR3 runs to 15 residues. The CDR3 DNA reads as TGCAGCGCCCGCTTTGCCCCGGGGGTCAGGGATGAGCAGTTCTTC. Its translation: CSARFAPGVRDEQFF.

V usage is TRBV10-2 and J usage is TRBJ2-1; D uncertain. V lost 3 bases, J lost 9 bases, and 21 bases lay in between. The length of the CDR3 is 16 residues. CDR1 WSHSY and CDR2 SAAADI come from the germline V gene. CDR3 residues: CASSDRAGRLVGEQFF. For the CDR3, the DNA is TGCGCCAGCAGTGATAGGGCTGGACGATTGGTGGGTGAGCAGTTCTTC.

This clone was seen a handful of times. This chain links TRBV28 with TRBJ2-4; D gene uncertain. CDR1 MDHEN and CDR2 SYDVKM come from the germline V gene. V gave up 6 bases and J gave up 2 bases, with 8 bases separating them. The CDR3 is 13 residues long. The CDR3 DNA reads TGTGCCAGCAGGCTGCAGTCCAAAAACATTCAGTACTTC. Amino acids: CASRLQSKNIQYF.

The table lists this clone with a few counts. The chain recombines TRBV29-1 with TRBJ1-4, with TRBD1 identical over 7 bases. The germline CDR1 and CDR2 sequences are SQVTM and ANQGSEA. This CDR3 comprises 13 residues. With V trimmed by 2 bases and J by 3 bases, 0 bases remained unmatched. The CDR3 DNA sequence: TGCAGCGTTGAACAGGGGGCTAATGAAAAACTGTTTTTT. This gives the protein CSVEQGANEKLFF.

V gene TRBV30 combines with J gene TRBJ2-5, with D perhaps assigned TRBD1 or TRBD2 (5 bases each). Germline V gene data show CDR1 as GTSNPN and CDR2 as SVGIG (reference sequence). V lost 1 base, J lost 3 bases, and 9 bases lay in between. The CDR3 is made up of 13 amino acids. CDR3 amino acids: CAWSAGPEETQYF. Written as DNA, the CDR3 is TGTGCCTGGAGTGCGGGGCCCGAAGAGACCCAGTACTTC.

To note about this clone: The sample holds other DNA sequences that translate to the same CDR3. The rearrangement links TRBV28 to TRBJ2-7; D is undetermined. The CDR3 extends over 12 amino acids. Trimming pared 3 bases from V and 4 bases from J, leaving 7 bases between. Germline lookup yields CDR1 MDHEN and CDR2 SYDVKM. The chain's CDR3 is CASSLGQYEQYF. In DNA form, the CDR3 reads TGTGCCAGCAGTTTGGGCCAGTACGAGCAGTACTTC.

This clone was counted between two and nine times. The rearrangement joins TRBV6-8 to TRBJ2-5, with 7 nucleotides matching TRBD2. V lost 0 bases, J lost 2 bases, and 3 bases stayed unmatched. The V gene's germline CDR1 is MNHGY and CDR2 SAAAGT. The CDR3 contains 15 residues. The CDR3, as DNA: TGTGCCAGCAGTTACTCGCCGGGACTACAAGAGACCCAGTACTTC. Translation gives CASSYSPGLQETQYF.